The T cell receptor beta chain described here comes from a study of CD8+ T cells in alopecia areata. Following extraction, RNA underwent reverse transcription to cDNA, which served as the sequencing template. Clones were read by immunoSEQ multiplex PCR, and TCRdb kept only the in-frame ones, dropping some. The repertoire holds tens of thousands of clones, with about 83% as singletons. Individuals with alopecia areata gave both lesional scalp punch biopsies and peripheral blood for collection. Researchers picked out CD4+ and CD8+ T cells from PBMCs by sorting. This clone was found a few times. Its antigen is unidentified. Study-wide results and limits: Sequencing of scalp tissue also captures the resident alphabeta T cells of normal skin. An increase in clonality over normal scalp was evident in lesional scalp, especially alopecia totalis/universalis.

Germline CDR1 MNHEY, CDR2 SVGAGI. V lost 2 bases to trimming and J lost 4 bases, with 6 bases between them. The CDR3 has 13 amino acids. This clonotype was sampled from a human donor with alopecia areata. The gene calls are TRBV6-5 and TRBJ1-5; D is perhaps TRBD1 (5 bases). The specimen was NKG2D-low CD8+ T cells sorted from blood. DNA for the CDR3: TGTGCCAGCAGTTACGGGGGAAATCAGCCCCAGCATTTT. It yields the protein CASSYGGNQPQHF.